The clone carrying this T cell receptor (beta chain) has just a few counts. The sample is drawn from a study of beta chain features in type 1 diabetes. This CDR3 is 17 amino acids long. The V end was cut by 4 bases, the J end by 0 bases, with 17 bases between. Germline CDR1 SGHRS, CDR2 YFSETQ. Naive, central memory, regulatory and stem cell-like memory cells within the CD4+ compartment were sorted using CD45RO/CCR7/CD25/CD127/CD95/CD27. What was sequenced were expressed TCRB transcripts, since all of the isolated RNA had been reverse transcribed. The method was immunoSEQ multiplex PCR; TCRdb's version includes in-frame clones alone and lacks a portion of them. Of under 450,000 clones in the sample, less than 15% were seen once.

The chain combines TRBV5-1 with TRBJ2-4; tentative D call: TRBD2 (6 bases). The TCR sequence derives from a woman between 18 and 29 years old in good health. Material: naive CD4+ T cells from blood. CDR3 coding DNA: TGCGCCAGCAGCCCCCTCGGGGGAGAACTAGCCAAAAACATTCAGTACTTC. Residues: CASSPLGGELAKNIQYF.